One sample yielded the 10 T cell receptor beta chains listed below, sequenced in a study of beta chain features in type 1 diabetes. The authors reverse transcribed all of the isolated RNA, so sequencing captured expressed TCRB transcripts. Data came from immunoSEQ multiplex PCR; TCRdb stores just in-frame clones and leaves some out. Among under 250,000 clones listed, approximately 10% were seen once. Sample: central memory CD4+ T cells from blood. These receptors came from a man younger than 30 in good health.

Note on this clone: Other DNA sequences in this specimen translate into the identical CDR3. V and J are TRBV18 and TRBJ2-7, with D uncertain. Germline-derived CDR1 and CDR2 are KGHSH and LQKENI. The CDR3 is 12 residues long. Trimming removed 3 bases at V and 1 base at J, with 4 bases between. Here the CDR3 reads CASSPSSYEQYF. The DNA for the CDR3 is TGTGCCAGCTCACCTTCATCCTACGAGCAGTACTTC.

The chain employs TRBV21-1 and TRBJ2-6. TRBV21-1 is reported as a pseudogene. The CDR3 is 14 residues long. The CDR3 DNA is TGTGCCAGCAGCAAAGATTCTGGGGCCAACGTCCTGACTTTC. It specifies CASSKDSGANVLTF.

The chain uses TRBV23-1 and TRBJ2-3, with D unresolved. TRBV23-1 is filed as an ORF, its function uncertain. The CDR3 is 14 residues long. V was clipped by 4 bases and J by 4 bases, with 12 bases between them. CDR3 nucleotide sequence: TGCGCCAGCAGTCGCGTGACTTCCCCAGATACGCAGTATTTT. Encoded protein: CASSRVTSPDTQYF.

The CDR3 nucleotides are TGTGCCAGCGGTACAGGGGGCGCGACCAAAAACATTCAGTACTTC. It is translated as CASGTGGATKNIQYF. The chain is built from TRBV6-1 and TRBJ2-4, with TRBD1 matching 9 bases. The CDR3 has 15 residues. J gave up 2 bases and V 8 bases, and 7 bases lay outside the gene matches. CDR1 is MNHNS and CDR2 is SASEGT in the germline V gene.

With respect to this clone: A far larger clone differs by one base, so this is likely a read error. The chain joins TRBV19 to TRBJ2-2; D unresolved. This CDR3 region has 14 residues. Per germline, CDR1 LNHDA and CDR2 SQIVND (reference sequence). This chain's CDR3 is CASSIRVNTEELFF. The CDR3 nucleotides read TGTGCCAGTAGTATAAGGGTAAACACCGAGGAGCTGTTTTTT.

In this sample, this clone turned up many times. This chain joins TRBV11-2 and TRBJ1-2, with D tentatively TRBD1 (5 bases). V lost 2 bases and J lost 2, with 18 bases in between. The V gene's germline CDR1 is SGHAT and CDR2 FQNNGV. The CDR3 is 17 amino acids. The CDR3 loop is CASSLTSRRGPNYGYTF. DNA for the CDR3: TGTGCCAGCAGCTTAACGAGTCGGCGGGGACCCAACTATGGCTACACCTTC.

The sample holds many counts of this clone. The V and J genes are TRBV5-8 and TRBJ2-6, with 9 positions matching TRBD1. The CDR3 is 15 amino acids. Germline V CDR1 and CDR2: SGHTS, YDEGEE. Germline trimming cut 4 bases from V and 10 bases from J; bases unmatched to any gene: 9. The CDR3 region is CASSLPGTGTNVLTF. CDR3 in DNA: TGTGCCAGCAGCCTTCCGGGGACAGGGACTAACGTCCTGACTTTC.

This clone was recorded a few times. The genes are TRBV18 and TRBJ2-1, with 15 bases identical to TRBD2. The germline V gene encodes CDR1 KGHSH and CDR2 LQKENI. The CDR3 totals 15 residues. J lost 8 bases, V lost 3 bases, and 2 bases had no gene match. In nucleotides, the CDR3 is TGTGCCAGCTCACCGGGACTAGCGGGAGGAGATGAGCAGTTCTTC. Protein sequence: CASSPGLAGGDEQFF.

V is TRBV9 and J is TRBJ2-5; D may be TRBD2 (7 bases). This CDR3 contains 15 residues. V lost 4 bases, J lost 7 bases, and 20 bases lay in between. From germline, CDR1 is SGDLS and CDR2 YYNGEE. CDR3 bases: TGTGCCAGCAGCTGGGGGGGCCGCGATGTTGGGACCCAGTACTTC. The encoded protein is CASSWGGRDVGTQYF.

At least ten counts were recorded for this clone. The CDR3 protein is CAWRWTGGSGNTIYF. The CDR3 nucleotides read TGTGCCTGGAGATGGACTGGCGGCTCTGGAAACACCATATATTTT. The chain links TRBV30 to TRBJ1-3; no clear D. Trimming removed 3 bases at V and 0 bases at J, with 12 bases between. This CDR3 region has 15 residues. The germline CDR1 and CDR2 sequences are GTSNPN and SVGIG (reference sequence). The whole variable domain, remainder taken from reference TRBV30 and TRBJ1-3, is SQTIHQWPATLVQPVGSPLSLECTVEGTSNPNLYWYRQAAGRGLQLLFYSVGIGQISSEVPQNLSASRPQDRQFILSSKKLLLSDSGFYLCAWRWTGGSGNTIYFGEGSWLTVV.